The 22 T cell receptor beta chains in this list originate from one sample, sequenced in a study of T cell repertoires in cytomegalovirus infection. These receptors' antigens are unknown. TCRdb reprocessed the reads via MiXCR and lists one record per CDR3 protein. The sample lists about 100,000 distinct CDR3 sequences, around 32% seen once, with roughly 70% in the top ten. This specimen was CD8+ T cells from cultured PBMCs, taken from culture after CMV antigen stimulation. The origin of the receptors is a human donor in good health (CMV status not recorded). Some clones in this sample may be carry-over from other donors' samples.

This clonotype appeared a few times. The chain uses TRBV10-3 and TRBJ1-1; 9 positions match TRBD1. The germline CDR1 and CDR2 sequences are ENHRY and SYGVKD. V gave up 3 bases and J gave up 5 bases; unmatched junction bases: 4. CDR3 length: 14 amino acids. CDR3 in amino acids: CAISEGTGYTEAFF. As DNA, the CDR3 is TGTGCCATCAGTGAAGGGACAGGGTATACTGAAGCTTTCTTT.

This rearrangement joins TRBV28 to TRBJ1-2; 9 nucleotides align to TRBD1. The V gene's germline CDR1 is MDHEN and CDR2 SYDVKM. This CDR3 has 14 amino acids. V was pared by 6 bases and J by 7 bases, with 9 bases of the junction left unmatched. CDR3 sequence: CASSMDRGGSGYTF. In nucleotides, the CDR3 is TGTGCCAGCAGCATGGACAGGGGAGGGTCTGGCTACACCTTC.

The table lists this clonotype with a few counts. The V and J genes are TRBV5-5 and TRBJ1-1, with a tentative D call TRBD1 (5 bases). Trimming pared 4 bases from V and 3 bases from J, leaving 16 bases between. CDR1 and CDR2 (germline): SGHKS, YYEKEE (reference sequence). The CDR3 extends over 15 amino acids. The CDR3: CASSPQPGIHTEAFF. In DNA, the CDR3 is TGTGCCAGCAGCCCACAGCCAGGGATTCACACTGAAGCTTTCTTT.

This chain joins TRBV7-4 and TRBJ2-5; a weak D match, TRBD1 (5 bases). V was clipped by 5 bases and J by 0 bases, with 13 bases between them. The CDR3 has 15 amino acids. Germline V gene data show CDR1 as SGHVT and CDR2 as SQSDAQ. The CDR3 here is CASSPPRVYQETQYF. The CDR3 coding sequence is TGTGCCAGCAGCCCACCCAGGGTGTACCAAGAGACCCAGTACTTC.

This clonotype was counted at least ten times. This chain uses TRBV5-4 with TRBJ2-3; 9 bases map to TRBD1. J gave up 6 bases and V 0 bases, and 2 bases lay outside the gene matches. Germline CDR1 is SGHNT and CDR2 is YYREEE (reference sequence). This CDR3 region has 14 residues. The CDR3 protein is CASSLDRGLDTQYF. The CDR3 bases are TGTGCCAGCAGCTTGGACAGGGGGCTGGATACGCAGTATTTT.

A single count supports this clonotype. The chain has TRBV27 and TRBJ1-1, with 7 bases fitting TRBD1. Germline lookup yields CDR1 MNHEY and CDR2 SMNVEV (reference sequence). The V and J ends lost 4 bases and 7 bases, in that order; junction bases with no gene match: 3. The CDR3 spans 12 residues. Here the CDR3 reads CASSSQGVEAFF. DNA of the CDR3: TGTGCCAGCAGTTCTCAGGGGGTTGAAGCTTTCTTT.

This clonotype came up once. The chain recombines TRBV5-4 with TRBJ2-1; D is uncertain. The germline V gene has CDR1 SGHNT and CDR2 YYREEE (reference sequence). With 1 base removed from V and 3 bases from J, the gap between germline ends came to 11 bases. This CDR3 is built from 15 residues. CDR3 residues: CASSLFQSIYNEQFF. The CDR3 region has the DNA TGTGCCAGCAGCTTGTTTCAGAGTATCTACAATGAGCAGTTCTTC.

This rearrangement joins TRBV11-2 to TRBJ2-7; perhaps TRBD2 as D (6 bases). Per the germline V gene, CDR1 is SGHAT and CDR2 is FQNNGV. This CDR3 comprises 12 residues. V dropped 5 bases and J dropped 6 bases, with 11 bases sitting between them. The CDR3 is CASSPGRPEQYF. Here the CDR3 DNA reads TGTGCCAGCAGCCCGGGGAGGCCCGAGCAGTACTTC.

Worth noting for this clonotype: This clone may be a read error of a much larger clone one base away. The chain has TRBV5-1 and TRBJ1-1; D is ambiguous. The germline CDR1 and CDR2 sequences are SGHRS and YFSETQ. This CDR3 comprises 15 residues. The CDR3 bases are TGCGCCAGAAGCTCCGAATCAGTGAAGGACACTGAAGCTTTCTTT. Amino acid sequence: CARSSESVKDTEAFF.

V and J are TRBV7-9 and TRBJ1-5; no definite D call. V was shortened by 4 bases and J by 0 bases, with 10 bases between the two germline ends. Per germline, CDR1 SEHNR and CDR2 FQNEAQ (reference sequence). The CDR3 is 15 residues long. The CDR3 spells CASSSTVDSNQPQHF. The CDR3 DNA is TGTGCCAGCAGCTCGACCGTGGATAGCAATCAGCCCCAGCATTTT.

This clonotype was detected only a few times. The chain has TRBV7-9 and TRBJ1-6; possible D gene TRBD1, 6 bases. There are 15 residues in the CDR3. V shed 0 bases and J shed 9 bases, with 12 bases lying between them. Germline V lookup: CDR1 SEHNR, CDR2 FQNEAQ (reference sequence). The CDR3 here is CASSLAEGGISPLHF. In nucleotides, the CDR3 is TGTGCCAGCAGCTTAGCTGAGGGGGGAATTTCACCCCTCCACTTT.

V gene TRBV6-1 combines with J gene TRBJ2-5; TRBD2 might be the D (6 bases). Trimming left V 4 bases short and J 2 bases short, with 8 bases between. The CDR3 is 13 residues long. CDR1 and CDR2 (germline): MNHNS, SASEGT. CDR3 nucleotide sequence: TGTGCCAGCAGTGTGGACTATCAAGAGACCCAGTACTTC. Translated, it gives CASSVDYQETQYF.

This clonotype was observed a handful of times. The chain has TRBV19 and TRBJ2-5; D unclear. CDR3 length: 13 residues. Trimming took off 5 bases at V and 7 bases at J, with 14 bases between the two ends. The germline V gene encodes CDR1 LNHDA and CDR2 SQIVND (reference sequence). CDR3 sequence: CASSPAGGSTQYF. CDR3 coding DNA: TGTGCCAGTAGTCCGGCAGGTGGCTCGACCCAGTACTTC.

J is TRBJ1-1 and V is TRBV4-1, with D possibly TRBD1 on 6 matching bases. The CDR3 totals 13 residues. The germline gives CDR1 MGHRA, CDR2 YSYEKL. V was clipped by 2 bases and J by 5 bases, with 9 bases between them. This CDR3 reads CASSQTGKTEAFF. The CDR3, as DNA: TGCGCCAGCAGCCAAACAGGGAAGACTGAAGCTTTCTTT.

The chain carries TRBV12-3 or TRBV12-4 and TRBJ1-5; 11 bases agree with TRBD1. The V and J ends lost 6 bases and 3 bases, in that order; junction bases with no gene match: 4. The CDR3 is 15 residues long. DNA for the CDR3: TGTGCCAGCAGCCGGACAGGGGGCTACAATCAGCCCCAGCATTTT. It is translated as CASSRTGGYNQPQHF.

The chain combines TRBV6-5 with TRBJ1-5; no clear D. Germline V CDR1 and CDR2: MNHEY, SVGAGI. The germline V and J ends were trimmed by 0 bases and 6 bases, with 6 bases remaining between them. This CDR3 comprises 13 residues. CDR3 region: CASSYSKFQPQHF. The CDR3 DNA sequence: TGTGCCAGCAGTTACTCGAAGTTTCAGCCCCAGCATTTT.

The chain combines TRBV7-9 with TRBJ1-4, with D maybe TRBD1 (5 bases). The CDR3 contains 15 residues. Germline CDR1 is SEHNR and CDR2 is FQNEAQ (reference sequence). V lost 6 bases and J 6 bases, leaving 17 bases between the germline ends. The CDR3 loop reads CASRSTDSGHEKLFF. The CDR3 nucleotides read TGTGCCAGCAGGTCTACTGACAGTGGGCATGAAAAACTGTTTTTT.

This clonotype was detected many times. The genes are TRBV7-9 and TRBJ2-3; D unclear. V was clipped by 5 bases and J by 2 bases, with 5 bases between them. The CDR3 is made up of 12 amino acids. CDR1 and CDR2 from the germline V gene are SEHNR and FQNEAQ (reference sequence). For the CDR3, the DNA is TGTGCCAGCAGCCCCGCCACAGATACGCAGTATTTT. The encoded protein is CASSPATDTQYF.

This chain uses TRBV6-5 with TRBJ1-3; D perhaps matches TRBD1 (6 bases). CDR3 length: 17 amino acids. CDR1 and CDR2 (germline): MNHEY, SVGAGI. V lost 8 bases to trimming and J lost 1 base, with 21 bases between them. CDR3 nucleotides: TGTGCCAGCGGGAGGGGCCAGGGGACCTTATCTGGAAACACCATATATTTT. Its protein product is CASGRGQGTLSGNTIYF.

This clonotype was observed at least ten times. The gene calls are TRBV4-1 and TRBJ2-7; TRBD2 aligns across 13 bases. This CDR3 spans 17 amino acids. V shed 4 bases, J shed 3 bases, and the junction held 9 bases outside the gene matches. Germline loops: CDR1 MGHRA, CDR2 YSYEKL. The CDR3 region has the DNA TGCGCCAGCAGCCCAAGCGGGACTAGCGGGGACTACTACGAGCAGTACTTC. Amino acids: CASSPSGTSGDYYEQYF.

This clonotype has a count of ten or more. The chain couples TRBV7-9 to TRBJ2-7, with D perhaps matching TRBD1 (6 bases). This CDR3 region has 14 residues. V was shortened by 5 bases and J by 0 bases, with 11 bases between the two germline ends. The germline V gene has CDR1 SEHNR and CDR2 FQNEAQ (reference sequence). CDR3 nucleotide sequence: TGTGCCAGCAGCCACCGGGACATCTCCTACGAGCAGTACTTC. Translation gives CASSHRDISYEQYF.

This chain joins TRBV10-3 and TRBJ1-5; D perhaps matches TRBD1 (5 bases). The CDR3 is 16 amino acids. Germline CDR1 is ENHRY and CDR2 is SYGVKD. Trimming stripped 0 bases from V and 0 bases from J, with 9 bases between. The CDR3: CAISESSGTSNQPQHF. CDR3 bases: TGTGCCATCAGTGAGTCGTCCGGGACTAGCAATCAGCCCCAGCATTTT.